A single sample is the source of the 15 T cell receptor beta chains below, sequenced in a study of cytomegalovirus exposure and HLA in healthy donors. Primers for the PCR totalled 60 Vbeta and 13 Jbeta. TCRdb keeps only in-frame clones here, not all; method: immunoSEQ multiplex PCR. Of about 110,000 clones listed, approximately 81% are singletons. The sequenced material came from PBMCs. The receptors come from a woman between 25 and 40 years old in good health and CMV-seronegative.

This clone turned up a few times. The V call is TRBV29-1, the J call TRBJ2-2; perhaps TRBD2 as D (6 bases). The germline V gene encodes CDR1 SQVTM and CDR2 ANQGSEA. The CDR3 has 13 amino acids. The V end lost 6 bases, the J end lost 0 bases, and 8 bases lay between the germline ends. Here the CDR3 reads CSVGTSNTGELFF. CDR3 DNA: TGCAGCGTCGGGACTTCGAACACCGGGGAGCTGTTTTTT.

The CDR3, as DNA: TGTGCCAGCAGCTTGCTTCGTAGCAGCAAAAACATTCAGTACTTC. This translates into CASSLLRSSKNIQYF. The V gene is TRBV5-4, the J gene TRBJ2-4; D uncertain. With 1 base removed from V and 3 bases from J, the gap between germline ends came to 11 bases. CDR3 size: 15 residues. Germline CDR1 and CDR2: SGHNT and YYREEE (reference sequence).

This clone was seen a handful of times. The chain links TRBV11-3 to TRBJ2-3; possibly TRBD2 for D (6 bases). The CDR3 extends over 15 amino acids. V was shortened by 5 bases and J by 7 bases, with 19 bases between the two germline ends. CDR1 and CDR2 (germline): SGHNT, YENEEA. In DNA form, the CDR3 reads TGTGCCAGCAGCCCCGGCCCTGCGGGATCTAATACGCAGTATTTT. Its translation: CASSPGPAGSNTQYF.

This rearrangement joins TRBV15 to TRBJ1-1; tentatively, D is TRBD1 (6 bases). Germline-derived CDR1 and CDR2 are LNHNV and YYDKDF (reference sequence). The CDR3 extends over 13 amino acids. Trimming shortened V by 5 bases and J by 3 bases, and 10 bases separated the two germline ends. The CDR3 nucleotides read TGTGCCACCAGCGGGACACGGGACACTGAAGCTTTCTTT. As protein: CATSGTRDTEAFF. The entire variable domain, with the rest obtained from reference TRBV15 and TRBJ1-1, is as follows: DAMVIQNPRYQVTQFGKPVTLSCSQTLNHNVMYWYQQKSSQAPKLLFHYYDKDFNNEADTPDNFQSRRPNTSFCFLDIRSPGLGDTAMYLCATSGTRDTEAFFGQGTRLTVV.

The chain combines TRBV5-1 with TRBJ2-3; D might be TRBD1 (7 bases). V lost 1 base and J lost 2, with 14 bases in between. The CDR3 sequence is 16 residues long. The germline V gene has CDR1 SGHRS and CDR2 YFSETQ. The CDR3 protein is CASSLHGGGLTDTQYF. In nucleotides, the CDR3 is TGCGCCAGCAGCTTGCACGGAGGGGGCCTCACAGATACGCAGTATTTT.

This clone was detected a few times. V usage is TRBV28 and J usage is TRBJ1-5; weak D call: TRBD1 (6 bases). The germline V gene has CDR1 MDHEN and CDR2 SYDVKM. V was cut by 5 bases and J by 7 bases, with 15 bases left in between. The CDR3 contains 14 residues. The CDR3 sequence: CASSPGQYRQPQHF. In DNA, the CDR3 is TGTGCCAGCAGTCCCGGACAGTATAGGCAGCCCCAGCATTTT.

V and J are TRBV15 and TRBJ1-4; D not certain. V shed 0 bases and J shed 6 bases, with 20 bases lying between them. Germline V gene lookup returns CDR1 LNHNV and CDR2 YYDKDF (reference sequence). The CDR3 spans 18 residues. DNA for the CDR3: TGTGCCACCAGCAGAGAGTTCCCCTGGTTCCGGTCGGATGAAAAACTGTTTTTT. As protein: CATSREFPWFRSDEKLFF.

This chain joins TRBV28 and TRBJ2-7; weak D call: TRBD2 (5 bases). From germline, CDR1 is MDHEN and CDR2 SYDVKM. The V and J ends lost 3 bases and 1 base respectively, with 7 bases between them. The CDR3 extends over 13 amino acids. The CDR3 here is CASSFLASYEQYF. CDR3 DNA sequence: TGTGCCAGCAGTTTTCTAGCATCCTACGAGCAGTACTTC. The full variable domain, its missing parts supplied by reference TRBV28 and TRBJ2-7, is DVKVTQSSRYLVKRTGEKVFLECVQDMDHENMFWYRQDPGLGLRLIYFSYDVKMKEKGDIPEGYSVSREKKERFSLILESASTNQTSMYLCASSFLASYEQYFGPGTRLTVT.

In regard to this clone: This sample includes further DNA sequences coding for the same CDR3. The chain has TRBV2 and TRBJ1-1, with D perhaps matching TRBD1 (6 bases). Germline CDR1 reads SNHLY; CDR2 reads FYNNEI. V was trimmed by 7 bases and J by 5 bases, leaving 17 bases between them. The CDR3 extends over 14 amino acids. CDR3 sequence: CASNVGGAPTEAFF. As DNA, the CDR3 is TGTGCCAGCAATGTCGGGGGGGCGCCTACTGAAGCTTTCTTT.

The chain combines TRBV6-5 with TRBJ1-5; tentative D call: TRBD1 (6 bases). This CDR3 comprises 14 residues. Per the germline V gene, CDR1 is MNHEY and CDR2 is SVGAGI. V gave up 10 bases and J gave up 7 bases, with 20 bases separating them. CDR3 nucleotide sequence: TGTGCCACCAGACCGGGGGGCGCAGGGCAGCCCCAGCATTTT. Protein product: CATRPGGAGQPQHF.

The DNA of the CDR3 is TGTGCCAGCAGCCTACAGGGGAGAGCTTTCTTT. This codes for CASSLQGRAFF. This rearrangement joins TRBV7-2 to TRBJ1-1; 7 bases match TRBD1. After removal of 5 bases from V and 10 bases from J, the junction contained 4 bases not matched to a gene. Germline CDR1 SGHTA, CDR2 FQGNSA. This CDR3 has 11 residues.

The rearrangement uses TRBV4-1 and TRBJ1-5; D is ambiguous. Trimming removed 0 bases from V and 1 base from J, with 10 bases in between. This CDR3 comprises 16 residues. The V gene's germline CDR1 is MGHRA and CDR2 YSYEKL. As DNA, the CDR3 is TGCGCCAGCAGCCAAGATTACAGCCTCAGCAATCAGCCCCAGCATTTT. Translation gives CASSQDYSLSNQPQHF.

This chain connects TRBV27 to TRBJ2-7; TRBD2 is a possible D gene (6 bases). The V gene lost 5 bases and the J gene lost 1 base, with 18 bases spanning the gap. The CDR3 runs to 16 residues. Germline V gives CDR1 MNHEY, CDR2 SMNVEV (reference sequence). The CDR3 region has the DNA TGTGCCAGCAGTGTAACGCCGGGACTGGGGTCCTACGAGCAGTACTTC. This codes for CASSVTPGLGSYEQYF.

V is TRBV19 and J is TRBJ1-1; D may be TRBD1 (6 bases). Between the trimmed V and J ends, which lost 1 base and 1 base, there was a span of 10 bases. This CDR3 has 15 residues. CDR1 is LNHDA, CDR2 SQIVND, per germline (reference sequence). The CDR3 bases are TGTGCCAGTAGTATAGCCGGGACAACGAACACTGAAGCTTTCTTT. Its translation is CASSIAGTTNTEAFF.

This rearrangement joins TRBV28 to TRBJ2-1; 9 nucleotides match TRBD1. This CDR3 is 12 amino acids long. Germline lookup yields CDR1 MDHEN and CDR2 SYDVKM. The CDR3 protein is CGTGEWVNEQFF. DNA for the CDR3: TGTGGGACAGGGGAATGGGTCAATGAGCAGTTCTTC.